These 20 T cell receptor beta chains share one sample of origin, sequenced in a study of HIV-infected children after antiretroviral therapy interruption (dated by TCRdb to the late 2010s). The treatment or condition label corresponds to: PENTA 11 planned treatment interruption arm or continuous ART arm. The library was built by means of 3' RACE. The sequencing machine was an Illumina MiSeq. TCR libraries were built from RNA using a 3' RACE protocol with unique molecular identifiers to correct PCR amplification bias. The public reads were reprocessed in TCRdb via fastp at Q25 and MiXCR, keeping in-frame beta chains. Duplicate CDR3 protein sequences are folded into a single record with the most common DNA and genes. Here the sample has more than 85,000 distinct CDR3 sequences; about 7.2% occur a single time. The ten largest make up around 1.1% of the sample. The sequenced sample was CD45RA+ CD4+ T cells from PBMCs, pooled from several time points, obtained from a donor given antiretroviral therapy, either interrupted or continuous. The cell subset or site label on this specimen signifies: naive CD4+ CD45RA+ CD45RO- T cells. These receptors came from a pool of human donors with HIV.

As concerns this clonotype: Since a much larger clone is just one base distant, this may be a read error. This rearrangement joins TRBV6-2 or TRBV6-3 to TRBJ2-1, with 10 bases lining up with TRBD2. This CDR3 comprises 18 residues. J gave up 1 base and V 10 bases, and 16 bases lay outside the gene matches. Germline CDR1 and CDR2: MNHEY and SVGEGT. CDR3 bases: TGTGCCATCAGCTTCGAGCTAGCGGGGGCTTTGTCCTACAATGAGCAGTTCTTC. Amino acid sequence: CAISFELAGALSYNEQFF.

Many counts were recorded for this clonotype. The DNA for the CDR3 is TGCGCCAGCAGCTTGACCACGACAGGGGGTAATTCACCCCTCCACTTT. This sequence encodes CASSLTTTGGNSPLHF. The chain carries TRBV5-1 and TRBJ1-6; 9 bases match TRBD1. V lost 1 base, J lost 6 bases, and 5 bases stayed unmatched. Looked up from germline, CDR1 is SGHRS and CDR2 is YFSETQ. The CDR3 loop spans 16 amino acids.

This clonotype has at least ten counts. J is TRBJ1-5 and V is TRBV12-3 or TRBV12-4; D is uncertain. V shed 3 bases and J shed 5 bases, with 5 bases lying between them. The CDR3 is 12 amino acids. CDR3 loop: CASSFWYQPQHF. The CDR3, as DNA: TGTGCCAGCAGTTTTTGGTATCAGCCCCAGCATTTT.

This clonotype came up many times. The genes are TRBV7-3 and TRBJ2-3; tentative D call: TRBD1 (5 bases). The germline CDR1 and CDR2 sequences are SGHTA and FQGTGA. CDR3 size: 14 residues. V gave up 4 bases and J gave up 0 bases, with 8 bases separating them. CDR3 sequence reads: CASSWGYSTDTQYF. In nucleotides, the CDR3 is TGTGCCAGCAGCTGGGGCTACAGCACAGATACGCAGTATTTT.

This sequence joins TRBV2 and TRBJ2-2; no firm D call. The CDR3 runs 12 residues. Germline values: CDR1 SNHLY, CDR2 FYNNEI. Deletions cut 10 bases from V and 3 bases from J, with 9 bases between. CDR3 residues: CANRPDTGELFF. The CDR3 DNA reads TGTGCCAACAGACCGGACACCGGGGAGCTGTTTTTT. Full variable domain (missing parts from reference TRBV2 and TRBJ2-2): EPEVTQTPSHQVTQMGQEVILRCVPISNHLYFYWYRQILGQKVEFLVSFYNNEISEKSEIFDDQFSVERPDGSNFTLKIRSTKLEDSAMYFCANRPDTGELFFGEGSRLTVL.

Ten or more counts support this clonotype. V gene TRBV10-3 combines with J gene TRBJ2-1; D assignment may be TRBD1 or TRBD2 (5 bases each). The CDR3 length is 17 residues. With 5 bases removed from V and 3 bases from J, the gap between germline ends came to 20 bases. Germline assignment: CDR1 ENHRY and CDR2 SYGVKD. DNA of the CDR3: TGTGCCATCAGTATGCAAGGGACCGATCGTTTCTACAATGAGCAGTTCTTC. As protein: CAISMQGTDRFYNEQFF.

The table lists this clonotype with a few counts. The genes are TRBV5-1 and TRBJ2-1; 11 bases are shared with TRBD2. Trimming took 2 bases from V and 10 from J; bases not matched to a gene: 11. The CDR3 contains 16 residues. The V gene's germline CDR1 is SGHRS and CDR2 YFSETQ. The DNA for the CDR3 is TGCGCCAGCAGCTTAGGTACTAGCGGGGGACGGGAGGAGCAGTTCTTC. This translates into CASSLGTSGGREEQFF.

This clonotype showed up many times. The chain combines TRBV30 with TRBJ2-2; weak D call: TRBD1 (6 bases). The length of the CDR3 is 15 residues. V was clipped by 3 bases and J by 3 bases, with 14 bases between them. Germline CDR1 is GTSNPN and CDR2 is SVGIG (reference sequence). In DNA, the CDR3 is TGTGCCTGGAGCGGGTGGGACACACACACCGGGGAGCTGTTTTTT. It is translated as CAWSGWDTHTGELFF.

This clonotype was seen at least ten times. The chain combines TRBV29-1 with TRBJ1-1; no clear D. Germline CDR1 is SQVTM and CDR2 is ANQGSEA. CDR3 length: 13 residues. The V gene lost 7 bases and the J gene lost 1 base, with 13 bases spanning the gap. CDR3 coding DNA: TGCAGCGCACTAACAGCACCGAACACTGAAGCTTTCTTT. Translation gives CSALTAPNTEAFF.

This clonotype was picked up many times. The chain carries TRBV28 and TRBJ2-5, with 8 bases matching TRBD2. V was clipped by 5 bases and J by 1 base; unmatched bases: 9. CDR3 length equals 16 residues. Germline V CDR1 and CDR2: MDHEN, SYDVKM. CDR3 in amino acids: CASSPPGLVTQETQYF. CDR3 coding DNA: TGTGCCAGCAGTCCTCCGGGACTAGTAACCCAAGAGACCCAGTACTTC.

This clonotype was detected ten times or more. The V and J genes are TRBV6-6 and TRBJ1-6, with TRBD1 matching over 10 bases. The CDR3 spans 15 residues. V lost 6 bases to trimming and J lost 7 bases; unmatched junction nucleotides: 6. Looked up from germline, CDR1 is MNHNY and CDR2 is SVGAGI (reference sequence). CDR3 sequence (DNA): TGTGCCAGCAGACCCGAGGGACAGGGGAATTCACCCCTCCACTTT. This encodes CASRPEGQGNSPLHF.

This clonotype was observed at least ten times. J is TRBJ2-7 and V is TRBV20-1; D possibly uses TRBD1 or TRBD2 (5 bases each). Trimming removed 1 base from V and 4 bases from J, with 14 bases in between. The CDR3 extends over 14 amino acids. Germline V CDR1 and CDR2: DFQATT, SNEGSKA (reference sequence). CDR3 sequence: CSARVGKGAYEQYF. Here the CDR3 DNA reads TGCAGTGCTAGAGTCGGGAAAGGGGCTTACGAGCAGTACTTC.

This clonotype was counted at least ten times. The gene calls are TRBV11-2 and TRBJ1-5; 7 nucleotides align to TRBD1. The CDR3 spans 15 residues. After removal of 1 base from V and 3 bases from J, the junction contained 3 bases not matched to a gene. Germline V gene data show CDR1 as SGHAT and CDR2 as FQNNGV. The CDR3 nucleotides read TGTGCCAGCAGCTTAGCTGGGACAGTCAATCAGCCCCAGCATTTT. Encoded protein: CASSLAGTVNQPQHF.

This clonotype was counted at least ten times. This chain links TRBV12-3 or TRBV12-4 with TRBJ2-5, with TRBD2 identical over 7 bases. The CDR3 consists of 13 residues. The V and J ends lost 3 bases and 5 bases, in that order; junction bases with no gene match: 3. CDR3 amino acids: CASSFGGVETQYF. For the CDR3, the DNA is TGTGCCAGCAGTTTTGGGGGGGTCGAGACCCAGTACTTC.

The chain uses TRBV2 and TRBJ2-2, with D possibly being TRBD1 (5 bases). The germline V gene has CDR1 SNHLY and CDR2 FYNNEI. This CDR3 has 14 amino acids. With 8 bases removed from V and 7 bases from J, the gap between germline ends came to 17 bases. DNA for the CDR3: TGTGCCAGCTTTCAGGGAAGGGTTAACGGGGAGCTGTTTTTT. Its protein product is CASFQGRVNGELFF.

The chain has TRBV4-2 and TRBJ2-3, with TRBD2 matching 14 bases. The CDR3 has 18 amino acids. J lost 4 bases, V lost 1 base, and 7 bases had no gene match. Germline V gene data show CDR1 as LGHNA and CDR2 as YNFKEQ. Here the CDR3 DNA reads TGTGCCAGCAGCCAAGTTGGACTAGCGGGGGGCGACCCAGATACGCAGTATTTT. Protein sequence: CASSQVGLAGGDPDTQYF.

This clonotype came up many times. This rearrangement joins TRBV6-1 to TRBJ2-6; D gene uncertain. The germline V and J ends were trimmed by 5 bases and 0 bases, with 14 bases remaining between them. CDR3 size: 17 residues. The germline CDR1 and CDR2 sequences are MNHNS and SASEGT. The CDR3 DNA reads TGTGCCAGCAGTTTGGACCATAGCCGCTCTGGGGCCAACGTCCTGACTTTC. It is translated as CASSLDHSRSGANVLTF.

This clonotype was picked up one time. The chain combines TRBV5-1 with TRBJ1-6; 9 bases map to TRBD1. This CDR3 contains 14 residues. Losses at the gene ends were 4 bases for V and 8 bases for J; bases not matched to a gene: 4. Germline-derived CDR1 and CDR2 are SGHRS and YFSETQ. The CDR3 DNA is TGCGCCAGCAGCGGGACAGGGCTCGATTCACCCCTCCACTTT. Translated, it gives CASSGTGLDSPLHF.

In DNA form, the CDR3 reads TGCGCCAGCAGCCACCAACTAGCGGGGGGGCAAGACGGGGAGCTGTTTTTT. Amino acid sequence: CASSHQLAGGQDGELFF. The chain joins TRBV4-3 to TRBJ2-2; 13 nucleotides match TRBD2. The germline CDR1 and CDR2 sequences are LGHNA and YSLEER. The CDR3 extends over 17 amino acids. V lost 3 bases, J lost 7 bases, and 8 bases stayed unmatched.

This clonotype was seen many times. The J gene is TRBJ1-1, the V gene TRBV10-3; D is unresolved. The CDR3 contains 15 residues. Per germline, CDR1 ENHRY and CDR2 SYGVKD. V lost 2 bases and J lost 1, with 11 bases in between. The CDR3 bases are TGTGCCATCAGTGAGGAGGCAGGCCGGAACACTGAAGCTTTCTTT. Encoded protein: CAISEEAGRNTEAFF.